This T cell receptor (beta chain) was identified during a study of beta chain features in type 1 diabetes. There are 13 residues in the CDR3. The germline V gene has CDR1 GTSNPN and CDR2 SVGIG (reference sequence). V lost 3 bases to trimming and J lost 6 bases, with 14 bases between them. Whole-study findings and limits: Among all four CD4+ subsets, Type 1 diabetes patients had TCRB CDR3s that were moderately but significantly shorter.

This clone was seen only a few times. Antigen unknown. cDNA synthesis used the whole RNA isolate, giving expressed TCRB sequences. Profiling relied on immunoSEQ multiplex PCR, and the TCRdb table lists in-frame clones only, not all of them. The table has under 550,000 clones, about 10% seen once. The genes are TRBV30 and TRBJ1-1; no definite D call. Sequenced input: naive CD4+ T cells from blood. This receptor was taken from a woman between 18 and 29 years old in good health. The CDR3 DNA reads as TGTGCCTGGAGCGTCGCTCCTCTCCCTGAAGCTTTCTTT. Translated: CAWSVAPLPEAFF.